Below are 15 T cell receptor beta chains sequenced from a single sample in a study of tumor and adjacent non-tumor tissue in lung cancer (dated by TCRdb to the late 2010s). The library relied on multiplex PCR. The run used an Illumina HiSeq 2500. TCRbeta libraries were built by three rounds of nested PCR using primers (Table S4), following protocols modified from ARM-PCR. TCRdb ran its own pipeline on the public reads, namely fastp trimming at Q25 and MiXCR clone calling, and kept in-frame beta chains. Identical CDR3 proteins give one entry, which carries the most common genes and DNA. The sample table holds tens of thousands of distinct CDR3 sequences, of which around 86% were seen once. The ten largest clones capture 10% to 15% of the sample. RNA was isolated from bulk unsorted tissue, and RNA quality was assessed with a NanoDrop ND-1000 and an Agilent 2100. The source material was lung tumor tissue. The receptors come from a woman aged 45-60 years with non-small cell lung cancer.

About this clonotype: The junction shows a germline mismatch at one end, possibly a read error. The J gene is TRBJ2-1, the V gene TRBV11-2; D may be TRBD1 or TRBD2 (7 bases each). This CDR3 is 15 amino acids long. Looked up from germline, CDR1 is SGHAT and CDR2 is FQNNGV. The CDR3 loop is CDNNKGGGGYNEQLF. The CDR3 DNA reads as TGTGACAACAACAAAGGGGGAGGGGGCTACAATGAGCAGTTATTC.

Comments on this clonotype: The junction and the germline gene differ at one end; a read error may be behind it. V gene TRBV28 combines with J gene TRBJ2-3, with 10 bases fitting TRBD2. The length of the CDR3 is 16 residues. Germline values: CDR1 MDHEN, CDR2 SYDVKM. This CDR3 reads CASSLLAGAGTDRQYF. The CDR3 nucleotides are TGTGCCAGCAGTTTACTAGCGGGAGCGGGAACAGATAGGCAGTATTTT.

Worth noting for this clonotype: Germline and junction disagree at one end, which may indicate a read error. The V call is TRBV29-1, the J call TRBJ1-1, with D possibly TRBD1 on 5 matching bases. The CDR3 spans 13 residues. The germline V gene has CDR1 SQVTM and CDR2 ANQGSEA. DNA of the CDR3: TGCAGCGTCTCCAAGGGGTGGGACGCTGAAGTTTTCTTT. Its translation is CSVSKGWDAEVFF.

To note about this clonotype: One end of the junction fails to match germline, which may point to a read error. V and J are TRBV29-1 and TRBJ2-7, with D tentatively TRBD2 (5 bases). Germline V gene sequence: CDR1 SQVTM, CDR2 ANQGSEA. This CDR3 has 14 residues. In DNA, the CDR3 is TGCAGTGTTGTTCTAGTGGGAGTTTTCGACAAGCGGTACTTC. Its translation is CSVVLVGVFDKRYF.

The rearrangement uses TRBV28 and TRBJ2-5; a weak D match, TRBD2 (6 bases). Trimming removed 11 bases from V and 5 bases from J, with 21 bases in between. This CDR3 has 14 amino acids. From germline, CDR1 is MDHEN and CDR2 SYDVKM. The CDR3 coding sequence is TGTGCCGGCTCTACCTCAAGGGAGGCGGAGACCCAGTACTTC. Its translation: CAGSTSREAETQYF. Together with reference TRBV28 and TRBJ2-5, the CDR3 gives the full variable domain: DVKVTQSSRYLVKRTGEKVFLECVQDMDHENMFWYRQDPGLGLRLIYFSYDVKMKEKGDIPEGYSVSREKKERFSLILESASTNQTSMYLCAGSTSREAETQYFGPGTRLLVL.

The rearrangement uses TRBV4-2 and TRBJ2-1; D gene uncertain. Germline V lookup: CDR1 LGHNA, CDR2 YNFKEQ. V dropped 3 bases and J dropped 5 bases, with 11 bases sitting between them. The CDR3 is 14 amino acids. The CDR3 loop is CASSHDLAHNEQFF. The CDR3 DNA reads TGTGCCAGCAGCCACGATCTGGCTCACAATGAGCAGTTCTTC.

Remarks on this clonotype: The CDR3 ends on some other residue instead of the conserved phenylalanine or tryptophan, so this is likely a read error. The rearrangement joins TRBV20-1 to TRBJ2-7; D ambiguous. This CDR3 region has 15 residues. CDR1 is DFQATT, CDR2 SNEGSKA, per germline (reference sequence). Trimming took off 4 bases at V and 2 bases at J, with 18 bases between the two ends. The CDR3 DNA follows: TGCAGTGCTACATCAATCGAGCTACCCCCCTACGAGCAGTACATC. This sequence encodes CSATSIELPPYEQYI.

A word on this clonotype: It is likely a read error, because the conserved phenylalanine at the end of the CDR3 is missing. This chain connects TRBV11-2 to TRBJ2-1; TRBD2 aligns across 10 bases. CDR1 is SGHAT and CDR2 is FQNNGV in the germline V gene. The CDR3 length is 15 residues. The DNA of the CDR3 is TGCGCCAGCGGCTTTATAGCGGGAGGAGACAATGAGCAGTTCTCC. It yields the protein CASGFIAGGDNEQFS.

About this clonotype: A read error may produce the germline difference seen at one junction end. J is TRBJ2-5 and V is TRBV11-2; D is unclear. CDR3 length: 11 amino acids. The V gene's germline CDR1 is SGHAT and CDR2 FQNNGV. The CDR3 reads CAGSLAETQYF. The CDR3 nucleotides are TGTGCCGGCAGCTTGGCAGAGACCCAGTACTTT.

A note on this clonotype: An end of the junction differs from the germline gene, which may be a read error. This sequence joins TRBV20-1 and TRBJ2-1; 7 bases line up with TRBD1. Germline lookup yields CDR1 DFQATT and CDR2 SNEGSKA (reference sequence). CDR3 length: 15 amino acids. The CDR3 sequence is CSDRVTGQGENEQFF. For the CDR3, the DNA is TGCAGTGATAGAGTTACTGGTCAGGGGGAAAATGAGCAGTTCTTC.

Details on this clonotype: A much larger clonotype is one base distant, so this may be a read error. The rearrangement uses TRBV6-1 and TRBJ2-3; D uncertain. V lost 11 bases, J lost 5 bases, and 23 bases lay in between. The CDR3 loop spans 15 amino acids. Germline CDR1 reads MNHNS; CDR2 reads SASEGT. CDR3 protein: CAGVGGVMTIDTQYF. The CDR3 nucleotides read TGTGCCGGCGTCGGTGGGGTGATGACCATAGATACGCAGTATTTT.

This chain uses TRBV10-3 with TRBJ2-7, with D tentatively TRBD2 (5 bases). From germline, CDR1 is ENHRY and CDR2 SYGVKD. The CDR3 has 13 amino acids. Deletions cut 2 bases from V and 7 bases from J, with 12 bases between. The CDR3 region has the DNA TGTGCCATCAGTGAGGGCGGACTCTGGGAGCAGTACTTC. Translation gives CAISEGGLWEQYF.

This clonotype was seen just once. The genes are TRBV5-1 and TRBJ2-7; TRBD2 aligns across 9 bases. This CDR3 comprises 15 residues. Germline loops: CDR1 SGHRS, CDR2 YFSETQ. The junction had 9 bases not matched to a gene; V was cut back by 3 bases and J by 5 bases. The CDR3 nucleotides read TGCGCCAGCAGCTCCTCCGGGACTAGCCAGAACGAGCAGTACTTC. Its translation: CASSSSGTSQNEQYF.

This clonotype was picked up a small number of times. This could be a read error, since a much larger clone is one nucleotide away. This chain links TRBV24-1 with TRBJ2-2; the D gene could be TRBD1 or TRBD2 (5 bases each). The CDR3 totals 13 residues. Germline CDR1 KGHDR, CDR2 SFDVKD. The CDR3 reads CATIAGNTGELLF. The CDR3 region has the DNA TGTGCCACCATAGCAGGGAACACCGGGGAGCTGTTATTT.

This clonotype was observed a single time. A read error may produce the germline difference seen at one junction end. The rearrangement joins TRBV6-1 to TRBJ2-7; D is perhaps TRBD2 (5 bases). The CDR3 consists of 13 residues. Germline V lookup: CDR1 MNHNS, CDR2 SASEGT. DNA for the CDR3: TGTGTCAGCAGTCGGGCGGGCTCCTACGAGCAGCACTTC. Translating it yields CVSSRAGSYEQHF.